This is a list of T cell receptor beta chains from one sample in a study of PD-1 blockade in classical Hodgkin lymphoma. TCRdb keeps only in-frame clones here, not all; method: immunoSEQ multiplex PCR. The profile shows about 150,000 clones, approximately 81% of them singletons. Sequencing used peripheral blood mononuclear cells (PBMCs), obtained before the second cycle of nivolumab. The receptors here all came from a human donor with classical Hodgkin lymphoma. CDR3s include the opening cysteine and the closing phenylalanine or tryptophan. Each record gives: CDR3 protein, CDR3 DNA, V gene, J gene, D gene, clone size. The D gene is left open where the match is weak. Clone sizes are given selectively: once, few, many, or a class where the clone is expanded.

CASSLSTSQTYNEQFF	TGTGCCAGCAGCCTATCGACTAGTCAGACATACAATGAGCAGTTCTTC	TRBV14	TRBJ2-1	.	.
CASSHLYSGASYEQYF	TGTGCCAGCAGCCACTTATATAGCGGGGCTTCCTACGAGCAGTACTTC	TRBV4-2	TRBJ2-7	TRBD2	once
CASSIARDRVGADTQYF	TGTGCCAGTAGTATAGCCCGGGACAGGGTTGGCGCAGATACGCAGTATTTT	TRBV19	TRBJ2-3	TRBD1	.
CASRIAGGTDTQYF	TGTGCCAGCAGAATAGCGGGAGGGACAGATACGCAGTATTTT	TRBV6-1	TRBJ2-3	TRBD2	.
CASSLFPGYEQYF	TGTGCCAGCAGTTTATTTCCGGGCTACGAGCAGTACTTC	TRBV28	TRBJ2-7	.	.
CASSPTRLAGSTSGANVLTF	TGTGCCAGCTCACCGACTCGACTAGCGGGTAGTACCTCTGGGGCCAACGTCCTGACTTTC	TRBV18	TRBJ2-6	TRBD2	.
CASKGQVHEKLFF	TGTGCCAGTAAGGGACAGGTACATGAAAAACTGTTTTTT	TRBV19	TRBJ1-4	TRBD1	.
CASSLIPFVAGGPLGADTQYF	TGTGCCAGCAGCTTAATCCCGTTCGTAGCGGGAGGGCCTTTGGGGGCAGATACGCAGTATTTT	TRBV7-3	TRBJ2-3	TRBD2	.
CASGLVPLAKNIQYF	TGTGCTAGTGGTTTGGTACCCCTAGCCAAAAACATTCAGTACTTC	TRBV12-5	TRBJ2-4	.	.
CASSLGDRDNEKLFF	TGTGCCAGCAGCTTAGGTGACAGGGATAATGAAAAACTGTTTTTT	TRBV7-9	TRBJ1-4	TRBD1	.
CASSSGQGETQYF	TGTGCCAGCAGTTCAGGACAGGGGGAGACCCAGTACTTC	TRBV28	TRBJ2-5	TRBD1	.
CSVDVLNLYGYTF	TGCAGCGTTGATGTCTTAAACCTCTATGGCTACACCTTC	TRBV29-1	TRBJ1-2	.	.
CAISLAGVGLDEQFF	TGTGCCATCAGTCTAGCGGGAGTTGGGCTTGATGAGCAGTTCTTC	TRBV10-3	TRBJ2-1	TRBD2	.
CASSARRGADTEAFF	TGTGCCAGCAGCGCTAGGCGGGGGGCGGACACTGAAGCTTTCTTT	TRBV11-2	TRBJ1-1	.	.
CASSYSPRGNYGYTF	TGTGCCAGCAGTTACAGTCCCAGGGGGAACTATGGCTACACCTTC	TRBV6-5	TRBJ1-2	TRBD1	.
CASSRTSGSYNEQFF	TGTGCCAGCAGCCGGACTAGCGGGAGTTACAATGAGCAGTTCTTC	TRBV7-3	TRBJ2-1	TRBD2	few
CASSYLAGGSGNEQFF	TGTGCCAGCAGTTACTTAGCGGGAGGGTCGGGCAATGAGCAGTTCTTC	TRBV6-5	TRBJ2-1	TRBD2	.
CASSFTGIYGYTF	TGTGCCAGCAGTTTCACAGGGATTTATGGCTACACCTTC	TRBV6-5	TRBJ1-2	.	.
CASSVLAGEAETQYF	TGTGCCAGTAGTGTACTAGCGGGAGAAGCTGAGACCCAGTACTTC	TRBV19	TRBJ2-5	TRBD2	once
CASSRQGSYEQYF	TGTGCCAGCAGCAGACAGGGGTCCTACGAGCAGTACTTC	TRBV6-5	TRBJ2-7	TRBD1	.
CASSLDWGRSDTQYF	TGTGCCAGCAGCTTAGATTGGGGCCGGTCAGATACGCAGTATTTT	TRBV7-9	TRBJ2-3	.	.
CASSLSRTQETQYF	TGTGCCAGCAGCTTATCAAGGACCCAAGAGACCCAGTACTTC	TRBV7-2	TRBJ2-5	.	.
CASSQDVANTGELFF	TGCGCCAGCAGCCAGGACGTTGCGAACACCGGGGAGCTGTTTTTT	TRBV5-1	TRBJ2-2	.	once
CASSRDRGVEETQYF	TGTGCCAGCAGTCGGGACAGGGGGGTGGAAGAGACCCAGTACTTC	TRBV6-5	TRBJ2-5	TRBD1	.
CASSVAPQSSGNTIYF	TGTGCCAGCAGCGTAGCCCCACAAAGCTCTGGAAACACCATATATTTT	TRBV9	TRBJ1-3	.	few
CASRAFYGYTF	TGTGCCAGCAGGGCGTTTTATGGCTACACCTTC	TRBV6-5	TRBJ1-2	.	.
CASSRRGTYEQYF	TGTGCCAGCAGCCGGAGAGGTACCTACGAGCAGTACTTC	TRBV11-3	TRBJ2-7	.	few
CASSQELGTSGRSKTQYF	TGCGCCAGCAGCCAAGAACTAGGGACTAGCGGGAGGTCGAAGACCCAGTACTTC	TRBV4-1	TRBJ2-5	TRBD2	few
CAISAIPGSYEQYF	TGTGCCATCAGCGCCATACCAGGCTCCTACGAGCAGTACTTC	TRBV10-3	TRBJ2-7	.	.
CASSSHGWGSDEQYF	TGCGCCAGCAGTTCTCATGGGTGGGGATCGGACGAGCAGTACTTC	TRBV5-1	TRBJ2-7	.	.
CASRVLRDGTEAFF	TGTGCCAGCAGAGTTCTCAGGGACGGCACTGAAGCTTTCTTT	TRBV6-1	TRBJ1-1	.	.
CASSLTPGSGDTEAFF	TGTGCCAGCAGTTTAACGCCAGGTAGTGGCGACACTGAAGCTTTCTTT	TRBV28	TRBJ1-1	.	.
CASSHLRGDDEKLFF	TGCGCCAGCAGCCACCTCAGGGGCGACGATGAAAAACTGTTTTTT	TRBV5-1	TRBJ1-4	.	.
CASSQGGGKSYEQYF	TGCGCCAGCAGCCAAGGAGGGGGAAAGTCCTACGAGCAGTACTTC	TRBV4-1	TRBJ2-7	.	.
CASRLAGGHSYEQYF	TGTGCCAGCCGACTAGCGGGGGGCCACTCCTACGAGCAGTACTTC	TRBV6-1	TRBJ2-7	TRBD2	.
CASSRTEPYEQYF	TGTGCCAGTAGCAGGACTGAACCCTACGAGCAGTACTTC	TRBV19	TRBJ2-7	.	.
CASSVPYQGAAQPQHF	TGTGCCAGTAGTGTCCCCTACCAGGGGGCTGCTCAGCCCCAGCATTTT	TRBV19	TRBJ1-5	TRBD1	.